The clone carrying this T cell receptor beta chain was seen a few times. Its matching antigen is unknown. Trimming cost V 1 base and J 13 bases, with 20 bases left between them. This CDR3 is 15 amino acids long. Germline CDR1 MGHRA, CDR2 YSYEKL. Libraries for TCR beta were made by quantitative 5'-RACE with molecular barcodes. TCRdb analysed the 5' RACE reads with MiXCR anew, one entry per CDR3 protein. The table lists fewer than 650,000 distinct CDR3 sequences, about 13% of them singletons. This sample was included in a study of CD8 T cells in ankylosing spondylitis. Study outcomes and limitations: Some motif variants were previously reported in reactive arthritis synovial fluid and blood. Reportedly, significant enrichment of disease-linked clones occurred in matched ankylosing spondylitis synovial fluid. Ankylosing spondylitis blood seemed to carry a telltale TCR beta motif made of fewer than ten highly homologous variants. Disease-linked clones were CD8+ and relatively rare in peripheral blood.

This TCR was sampled from a male donor with ankylosing spondylitis. The chain carries TRBV4-1 and TRBJ2-1, with D maybe TRBD2 (6 bases). The sample consisted of blood, either unsorted or a sorted T cell fraction (not recorded which). This chain's CDR3 is CASSQGGTVGRPQFF. The CDR3 DNA sequence: TGCGCCAGCAGCCAAGGGGGAACGGTAGGGAGGCCCCAGTTCTTC.